The clone carrying this T cell receptor (beta chain) came up once. Its antigen is unknown. This specimen comes from a study of cytomegalovirus exposure and HLA in healthy donors. Unmatched junction bases numbered 10, after V lost 5 bases and J lost 9 bases. This CDR3 has 14 residues. CDR1 and CDR2 (germline): MNHNY, SVGAGI (reference sequence). Primers included in the PCR were 60 Vbeta and 13 Jbeta primers. The repertoire was sequenced with immunoSEQ multiplex PCR; TCRdb's copy has only in-frame clones and lacks some. The table includes a few hundred thousand clones, 70% to 85% detected once. Study results and limitations: The study dropped some indistinguishable V segments, TRBV6-2 and TRBV6-3 among them.

This TCR came from a woman in her 40s in good health and CMV-seronegative. Specimen: PBMCs. J is TRBJ2-4 and V is TRBV6-6; 7 bases are shared with TRBD1. CDR3 loop: CASSHGQDPGIQYF. DNA of the CDR3: TGTGCCAGCAGTCACGGACAGGACCCTGGCATTCAGTACTTC.